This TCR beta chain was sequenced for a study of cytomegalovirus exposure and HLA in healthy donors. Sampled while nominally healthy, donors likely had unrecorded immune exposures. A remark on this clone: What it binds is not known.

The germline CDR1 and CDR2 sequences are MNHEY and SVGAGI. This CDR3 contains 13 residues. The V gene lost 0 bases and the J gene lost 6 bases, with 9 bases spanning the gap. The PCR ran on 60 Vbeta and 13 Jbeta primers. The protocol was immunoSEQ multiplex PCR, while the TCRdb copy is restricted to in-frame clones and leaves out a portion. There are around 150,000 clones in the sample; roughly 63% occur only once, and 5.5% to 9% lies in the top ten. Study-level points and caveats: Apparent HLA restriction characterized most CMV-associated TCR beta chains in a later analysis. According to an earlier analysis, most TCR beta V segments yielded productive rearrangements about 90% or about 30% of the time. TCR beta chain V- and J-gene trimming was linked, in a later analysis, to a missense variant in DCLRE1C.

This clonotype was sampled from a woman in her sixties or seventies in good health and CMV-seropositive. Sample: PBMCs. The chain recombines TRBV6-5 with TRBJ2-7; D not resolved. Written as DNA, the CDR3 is TGTGCCAGCAGTTACTCGAGCTGGTCCGAGCAGTACTTC. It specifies CASSYSSWSEQYF.